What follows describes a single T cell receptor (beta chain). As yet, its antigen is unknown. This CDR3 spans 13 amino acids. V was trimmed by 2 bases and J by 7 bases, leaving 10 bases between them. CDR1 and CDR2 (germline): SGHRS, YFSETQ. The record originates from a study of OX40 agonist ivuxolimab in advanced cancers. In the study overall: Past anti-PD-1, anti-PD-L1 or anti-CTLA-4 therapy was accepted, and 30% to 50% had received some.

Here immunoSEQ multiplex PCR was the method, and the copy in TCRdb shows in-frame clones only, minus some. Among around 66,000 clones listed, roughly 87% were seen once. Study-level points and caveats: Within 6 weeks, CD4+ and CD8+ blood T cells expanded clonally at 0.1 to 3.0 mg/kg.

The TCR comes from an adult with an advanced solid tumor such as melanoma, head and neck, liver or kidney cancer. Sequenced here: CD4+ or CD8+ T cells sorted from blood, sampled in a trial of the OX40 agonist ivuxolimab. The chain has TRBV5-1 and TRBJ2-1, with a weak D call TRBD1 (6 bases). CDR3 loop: CASSLGQSNEQFF. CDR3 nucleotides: TGCGCCAGCAGCTTAGGACAGTCAAATGAGCAGTTCTTC.